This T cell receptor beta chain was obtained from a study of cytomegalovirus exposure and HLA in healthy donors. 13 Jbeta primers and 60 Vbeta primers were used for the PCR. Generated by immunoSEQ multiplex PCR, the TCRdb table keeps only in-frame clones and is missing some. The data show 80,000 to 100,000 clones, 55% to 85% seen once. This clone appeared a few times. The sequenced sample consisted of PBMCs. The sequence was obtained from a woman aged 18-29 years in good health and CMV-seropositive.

CDR3 protein: CATSRDGQLAGTTDTQYF. DNA of the CDR3: TGTGCCACCAGCAGAGATGGTCAACTAGCGGGGACCACAGATACGCAGTATTTT. The chain uses TRBV15 and TRBJ2-3; 10 bases map to TRBD2. The CDR3 is 18 residues long. The V and J ends lost 0 bases and 2 bases, in that order; junction bases with no gene match: 8. Germline CDR1 and CDR2: LNHNV and YYDKDF (reference sequence).